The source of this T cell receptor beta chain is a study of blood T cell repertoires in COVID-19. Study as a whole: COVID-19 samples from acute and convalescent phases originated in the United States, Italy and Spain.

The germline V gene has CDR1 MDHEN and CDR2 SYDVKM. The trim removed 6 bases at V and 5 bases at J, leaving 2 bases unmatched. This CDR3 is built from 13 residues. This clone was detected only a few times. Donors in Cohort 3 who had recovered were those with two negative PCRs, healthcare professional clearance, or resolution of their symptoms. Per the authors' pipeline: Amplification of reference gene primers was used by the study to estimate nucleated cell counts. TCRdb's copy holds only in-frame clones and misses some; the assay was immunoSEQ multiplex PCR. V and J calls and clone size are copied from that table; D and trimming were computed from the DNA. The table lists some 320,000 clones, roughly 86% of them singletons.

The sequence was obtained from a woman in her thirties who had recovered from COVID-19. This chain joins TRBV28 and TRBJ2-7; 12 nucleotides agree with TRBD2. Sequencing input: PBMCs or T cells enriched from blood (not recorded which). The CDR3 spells CASRLAGGHEQYF. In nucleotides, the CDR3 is TGTGCCAGCAGACTAGCGGGGGGCCACGAGCAGTACTTC.